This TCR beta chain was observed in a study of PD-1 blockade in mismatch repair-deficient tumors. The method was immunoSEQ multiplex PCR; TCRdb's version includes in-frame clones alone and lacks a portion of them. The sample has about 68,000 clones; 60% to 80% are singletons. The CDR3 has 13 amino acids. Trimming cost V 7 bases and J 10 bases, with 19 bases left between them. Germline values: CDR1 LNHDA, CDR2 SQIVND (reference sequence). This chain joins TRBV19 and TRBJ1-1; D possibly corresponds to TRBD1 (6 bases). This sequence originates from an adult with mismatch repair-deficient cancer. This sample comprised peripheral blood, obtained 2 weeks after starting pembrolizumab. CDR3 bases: TGTGCCAGTAACTTCCCGACACAGGGTCGAGCTTTCTTT. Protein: CASNFPTQGRAFF.